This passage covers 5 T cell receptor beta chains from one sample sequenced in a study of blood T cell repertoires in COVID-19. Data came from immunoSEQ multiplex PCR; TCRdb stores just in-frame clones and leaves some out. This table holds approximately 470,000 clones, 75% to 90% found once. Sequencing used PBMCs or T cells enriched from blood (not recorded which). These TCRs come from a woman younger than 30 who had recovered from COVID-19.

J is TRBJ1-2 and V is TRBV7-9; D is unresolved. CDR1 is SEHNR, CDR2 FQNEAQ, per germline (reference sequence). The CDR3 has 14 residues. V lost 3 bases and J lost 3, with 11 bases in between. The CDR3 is CASSFGVGDYGYTF. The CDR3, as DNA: TGTGCCAGCAGCTTCGGGGTCGGGGACTATGGCTACACCTTC. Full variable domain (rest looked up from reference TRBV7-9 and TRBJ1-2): DTGVSQNPRHKITKRGQNVTFRCDPISEHNRLYWYRQTLGQGPEFLTYFQNEAQLEKSRLLSDRFSAERPKGSFSTLEIQRTEQGDSAMYLCASSFGVGDYGYTFGSGTRLTVV.

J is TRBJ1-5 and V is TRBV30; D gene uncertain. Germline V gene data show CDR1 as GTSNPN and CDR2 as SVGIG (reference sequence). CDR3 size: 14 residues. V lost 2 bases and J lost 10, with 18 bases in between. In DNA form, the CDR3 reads TGTGCCTGGAGTTACGAGGGCCCGACATTCCCCCAGCATTTT. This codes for CAWSYEGPTFPQHF.

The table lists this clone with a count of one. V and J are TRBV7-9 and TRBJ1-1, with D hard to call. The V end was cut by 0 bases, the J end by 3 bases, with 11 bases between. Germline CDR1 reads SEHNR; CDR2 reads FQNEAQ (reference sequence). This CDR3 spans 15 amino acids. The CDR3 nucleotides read TGTGCCAGCAGCTTAGCGCTAGGTGATCACACTGAAGCTTTCTTT. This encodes CASSLALGDHTEAFF.

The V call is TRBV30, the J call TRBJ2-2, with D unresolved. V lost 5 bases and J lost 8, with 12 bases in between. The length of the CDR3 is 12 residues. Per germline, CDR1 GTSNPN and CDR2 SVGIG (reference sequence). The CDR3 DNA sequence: TGTGCCTGGGTACCTGAGGTGGGGGAGCTGTTTTTT. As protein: CAWVPEVGELFF. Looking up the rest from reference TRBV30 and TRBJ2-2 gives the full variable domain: SQTIHQWPATLVQPVGSPLSLECTVEGTSNPNLYWYRQAAGRGLQLLFYSVGIGQISSEVPQNLSASRPQDRQFILSSKKLLLSDSGFYLCAWVPEVGELFFGEGSRLTVL.

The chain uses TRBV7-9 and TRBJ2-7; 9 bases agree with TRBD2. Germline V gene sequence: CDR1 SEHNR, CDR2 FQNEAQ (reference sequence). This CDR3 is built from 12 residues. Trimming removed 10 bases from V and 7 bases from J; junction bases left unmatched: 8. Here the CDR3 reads CATRGGAAEQYF. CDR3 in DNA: TGTGCCACCCGCGGGGGGGCCGCGGAGCAGTACTTC.